The 14 T cell receptor beta chains reported below all come from one sample, sequenced in a study of blood T cell repertoires in COVID-19. Clones were read by immunoSEQ multiplex PCR, and TCRdb kept only the in-frame ones, dropping some. Of fewer than 200,000 clones listed, around 89% are singletons. The sample was peripheral blood. Receptors were obtained from a man aged 18 to 30 who had recovered from COVID-19.

This chain joins TRBV3-1 (or the pseudogene TRBV3-2) and TRBJ2-5, with 7 bases identical to TRBD2. V gave up 6 bases and J gave up 3 bases; unmatched junction bases: 16. The CDR3 spans 17 residues. Germline V lookup: CDR1 LGHDT, CDR2 YNNKEL (reference sequence). DNA of the CDR3: TGTGCCAGCAGGGATAGGCCTGGAGCGGGAATGGAAGAGACCCAGTACTTC. It is translated as CASRDRPGAGMEETQYF.

The V call is TRBV7-9, the J call TRBJ1-4; D not resolved. Trimming removed 3 bases from V and 0 bases from J, with 8 bases in between. The germline V gene has CDR1 SEHNR and CDR2 FQNEAQ (reference sequence). The CDR3 sequence is 15 residues long. CDR3 coding DNA: TGTGCCAGCAGCTTTTTGAGGCCAACTAATGAAAAACTGTTTTTT. Residues: CASSFLRPTNEKLFF.

The CDR3 DNA follows: TGTGCCAGCAGCCCGGGACTAGCGGGCGCCGGGGAGCTGTTTTTT. Residues: CASSPGLAGAGELFF. J is TRBJ2-2 and V is TRBV27, with 12 bases fitting TRBD2. Germline V CDR1 and CDR2: MNHEY, SMNVEV (reference sequence). Trimming removed 6 bases from V and 6 bases from J; junction bases left unmatched: 5. This CDR3 region has 15 residues.

This chain connects TRBV27 to TRBJ2-5, with TRBD1 as a possible D gene (6 bases). Germline V lookup: CDR1 MNHEY, CDR2 SMNVEV (reference sequence). The CDR3 spans 14 residues. V was shortened by 6 bases and J by 5 bases, with 16 bases between the two germline ends. The CDR3 sequence is CASSLRGETETQYF. In nucleotides, the CDR3 is TGTGCCAGCAGCCTCAGGGGTGAAACGGAGACCCAGTACTTC.

The rearrangement uses TRBV12-3 or TRBV12-4 and TRBJ2-4; D call uncertain. V gave up 4 bases and J gave up 6 bases, with 10 bases separating them. The CDR3 contains 13 residues. CDR3 loop: CASSSLPGNIQYF. The CDR3 nucleotides read TGTGCCAGCAGTTCCCTCCCCGGAAACATTCAGTACTTC.

The chain combines TRBV27 with TRBJ2-7, with 8 nucleotides matching TRBD1. Germline V gene data show CDR1 as MNHEY and CDR2 as SMNVEV (reference sequence). The length of the CDR3 is 14 residues. J was trimmed by 2 bases and V by 2 bases; bases with no gene match: 2. This CDR3 is CASSLQGATYEQYF. The CDR3 nucleotides are TGTGCCAGCAGTTTACAGGGGGCAACCTACGAGCAGTACTTC.

The chain joins TRBV28 to TRBJ2-2; D perhaps matches TRBD1 (6 bases). The germline V gene encodes CDR1 MDHEN and CDR2 SYDVKM. The CDR3 totals 15 residues. Trimming removed 8 bases from V and 3 bases from J, with 16 bases in between. In DNA, the CDR3 is TGTGCCAGCTGCCCGACGCAGGGGCACACCGGGGAGCTGTTTTTT. Amino acid sequence: CASCPTQGHTGELFF.

This clone showed up just once. V is TRBV7-2 and J is TRBJ2-5; a possible D gene is TRBD1 (5 bases). V lost 2 bases, J lost 4 bases, and 11 bases lay in between. Germline V gene data show CDR1 as SGHTA and CDR2 as FQGNSA. The CDR3 is made up of 14 amino acids. The CDR3 spells CASSLQGIAETQYF. In nucleotides, the CDR3 is TGTGCCAGCAGCTTACAGGGAATCGCAGAGACCCAGTACTTC. Variable domain in full (rest from reference TRBV7-2 and TRBJ2-5): GAGVSQSPSNKVTEKGKDVELRCDPISGHTALYWYRQSLGQGLEFLIYFQGNSAPDKSGLPSDRFSAERTGGSVSTLTIQRTQQEDSAVYLCASSLQGIAETQYFGPGTRLLVL.

This sequence joins TRBV6-5 and TRBJ1-1, with a weak D call TRBD1 (6 bases). The germline V gene has CDR1 MNHEY and CDR2 SVGAGI. The CDR3 sequence is 13 residues long. V was cut by 5 bases and J by 4 bases, with 11 bases left in between. The CDR3 spells CASSRQEVTEAFF. The DNA of the CDR3 is TGTGCCAGCAGTCGACAGGAGGTCACTGAAGCTTTCTTT.

The V call is TRBV12-3 or TRBV12-4, the J call TRBJ2-3; D might be TRBD2 (5 bases). The V and J ends lost 8 bases and 4 bases respectively, with 10 bases between them. The CDR3 has 12 residues. CDR3 loop: CASVALADTQYF. For the CDR3, the DNA is TGTGCCAGCGTCGCACTAGCAGATACGCAGTATTTT.

This clone showed up just once. The V and J genes are TRBV11-2 and TRBJ2-7; the D gene is possibly TRBD2 (6 bases). The V end was cut by 1 base, the J end by 3 bases, with 10 bases between. This CDR3 contains 14 residues. Germline V gene data show CDR1 as SGHAT and CDR2 as FQNNGV. Here the CDR3 DNA reads TGTGCCAGCAGCTTAGGGGGGGACCTCTACGAGCAGTACTTC. Translating gives CASSLGGDLYEQYF. The entire variable domain, with the rest obtained from reference TRBV11-2 and TRBJ2-7, is as follows: EAGVAQSPRYKIIEKRQSVAFWCNPISGHATLYWYQQILGQGPKLLIQFQNNGVVDDSQLPKDRFSAERLKGVDSTLKIQPAKLEDSAVYLCASSLGGDLYEQYFGPGTRLTVT.

A few counts support this clone. The rearrangement links TRBV5-1 to TRBJ1-2; TRBD1 matches at 8 bases. With 3 bases clipped from V and 1 base from J, the junction kept 5 bases outside the gene matches. Germline CDR1 is SGHRS and CDR2 is YFSETQ. There are 15 residues in the CDR3. CDR3 nucleotide sequence: TGCGCCAGCAGCTCCGGGACAGGCTTTAACTATGGCTACACCTTC. This translates into CASSSGTGFNYGYTF.

The rearrangement links TRBV7-8 to TRBJ2-1, with 8 nucleotides matching TRBD2. Trimming cost V 5 bases and J 4 bases; bases outside gene matches: 10. CDR1 SGHVS and CDR2 FQNEAQ come from the germline V gene. The CDR3 is 16 residues long. CDR3 loop: CASSPPESGSYNEQFF. The CDR3 bases are TGTGCCAGCAGCCCCCCGGAGAGCGGGAGTTACAATGAGCAGTTCTTC.

The chain uses TRBV5-4 and TRBJ2-1; D is unclear. Germline V gene sequence: CDR1 SGHNT, CDR2 YYREEE (reference sequence). The V end was cut by 3 bases, the J end by 4 bases, with 2 bases between. The CDR3 sequence is 11 residues long. As DNA, the CDR3 is TGTGCCAGCAGCTCGTACAATGAGCAGTTCTTC. This codes for CASSSYNEQFF.